This paragraph covers one T cell receptor (beta chain) sequence. Its specificity is not known. The data were taken from a study of OX40 agonist ivuxolimab in advanced cancers. Study-wide results and limits: The average count of expanded clones was higher among CD8+ T cells than among CD4+.

V lost 1 base to trimming and J lost 5 bases, with 15 bases between them. The germline V gene encodes CDR1 KGHSH and CDR2 LQKENI. This CDR3 contains 16 residues. This table comes from immunoSEQ multiplex PCR, and its TCRdb copy is limited to in-frame clones, with some not included. The table includes roughly 48,000 clones, more than 65% detected once. The rearrangement uses TRBV18 and TRBJ2-1; maybe TRBD1 (5 bases). Sequencing was performed on CD4+ or CD8+ T cells sorted from blood, taken in a trial of the OX40 agonist ivuxolimab. This clonotype was sampled from an adult with an advanced solid tumor such as melanoma, head and neck, liver or kidney cancer. In DNA form, the CDR3 reads TGTGCCAGCTCACCACTCGACAGCCCAACCAACAATGAGCAGTTCTTC. It codes for CASSPLDSPTNNEQFF.